A single sample gave rise to the 18 T cell receptor beta chains below, sequenced in a study of T-cell reconstitution after alpha-beta-depleted transplantation in children. Preparation of the TCRbeta library used unique molecular identifiers. TCRdb analysed the PCR reads with MiXCR anew, one entry per CDR3 protein. The profile shows about 420,000 distinct CDR3 sequences, around 15% of them singletons. Sequenced material: PBMCs, mostly from graft donor cells, taken 360 days after TCRalphabeta/CD19-depleted stem cell transplant. The receptors derive from a boy in the first two years of life who had a stem cell transplant for Wiskott-Aldrich syndrome, so the T cells may come from the graft donor.

This clonotype was recorded a few times. V is TRBV2 and J is TRBJ2-1, with 7 bases aligning to TRBD2. Germline assignment: CDR1 SNHLY and CDR2 FYNNEI. Unmatched junction bases numbered 14, after V lost 6 bases and J lost 9 bases. CDR3 length equals 15 residues. The CDR3 is CASSGGFGNGGEQFF. CDR3 nucleotides: TGTGCCAGCAGCGGGGGGTTTGGGAATGGCGGTGAGCAGTTCTTC.

This chain links TRBV6-2 or TRBV6-3 with TRBJ2-1, with 7 bases identical to TRBD1. Germline CDR1 and CDR2: MNHEY and SVGEGT. This CDR3 is 17 amino acids long. Losses at the gene ends were 1 base for V and 5 bases for J; bases not matched to a gene: 11. The CDR3 DNA sequence: TGTGCCAGCAGTTACTTACTGGGGACAGTCATTGACAATGAGCAGTTCTTC. Its protein product is CASSYLLGTVIDNEQFF.

The chain combines TRBV5-1 with TRBJ1-2, with D possibly matching TRBD1 (5 bases). The germline V and J ends were trimmed by 4 bases and 4 bases, with 20 bases remaining between them. Germline V lookup: CDR1 SGHRS, CDR2 YFSETQ. CDR3 length: 16 amino acids. The CDR3 nucleotides read TGCGCCAGCAGCCATGGAACAGGCCAAGGTATCTATGGCTACACCTTC. It codes for CASSHGTGQGIYGYTF.

V usage is TRBV29-1 and J usage is TRBJ2-2, with 9 positions matching TRBD2. Losses at the gene ends were 6 bases for V and 6 bases for J; bases not matched to a gene: 23. Looked up from germline, CDR1 is SQVTM and CDR2 is ANQGSEA. The CDR3 has 19 residues. The CDR3 sequence is CSVHVTGEGAGGHPGELFF. The CDR3 nucleotides are TGCAGCGTCCACGTCACAGGGGAGGGAGCGGGAGGCCATCCCGGGGAGCTGTTTTTT.

The rearrangement links TRBV24-1 to TRBJ2-2; TRBD2 aligns across 7 bases. Germline lookup yields CDR1 KGHDR and CDR2 SFDVKD. V lost 4 bases to trimming and J lost 6 bases; unmatched junction nucleotides: 4. The CDR3 totals 14 residues. CDR3 coding DNA: TGTGCCACCAGTGAGCCGGGAGGCTCCGGGGAGCTGTTTTTT. Translating gives CATSEPGGSGELFF.

The table lists this clonotype with many counts. The chain joins TRBV6-1 to TRBJ1-1, with TRBD1 matching over 7 bases. After removal of 8 bases from V and 1 base from J, the junction contained 10 bases not matched to a gene. Per germline, CDR1 MNHNS and CDR2 SASEGT. The CDR3 has 15 amino acids. The CDR3 region is CASYRGYPSNTEAFF. The CDR3 nucleotides read TGTGCCAGCTACAGGGGCTATCCTTCGAACACTGAAGCTTTCTTT.

At least ten counts were recorded for this clonotype. J is TRBJ2-1 and V is TRBV6-1, with D maybe TRBD2 (6 bases). Trimming removed 6 bases from V and 0 bases from J, with 21 bases in between. This CDR3 contains 18 residues. Germline CDR1 reads MNHNS; CDR2 reads SASEGT. The CDR3: CASSKKLKTSGSYNEQFF. The CDR3 bases are TGTGCCAGCAGCAAGAAGCTGAAGACTAGTGGCTCCTACAATGAGCAGTTCTTC.

The chain uses TRBV10-3 and TRBJ2-1; 14 bases fit TRBD2. The ends lost 5 bases at V and 6 bases at J; junction bases unmatched: 3. Per germline, CDR1 ENHRY and CDR2 SYGVKD. This CDR3 spans 15 amino acids. Here the CDR3 reads CAISSGTSGSNEQFF. In nucleotides, the CDR3 is TGTGCCATCAGTTCAGGGACTAGCGGGAGCAATGAGCAGTTCTTC.

CDR3 DNA: TGCGCCAGCAGCCAAGTTATTCCGGGACTAGCGGGAGGCCCATACAATGAGCAGTTCTTC. This sequence encodes CASSQVIPGLAGGPYNEQFF. The J gene is TRBJ2-1, the V gene TRBV4-1; 15 nucleotides match TRBD2. Losses at the gene ends were 1 base for V and 4 bases for J; bases not matched to a gene: 11. Germline V gene data show CDR1 as MGHRA and CDR2 as YSYEKL. This CDR3 comprises 20 residues.

The chain has TRBV2 and TRBJ2-3; 8 positions agree with TRBD1. CDR1 SNHLY and CDR2 FYNNEI come from the germline V gene. The junction had 3 bases not matched to a gene; V was cut back by 1 base and J by 6 bases. This CDR3 has 14 amino acids. The CDR3 coding sequence is TGTGCCAGCAGTGAAGACAGGGGGGAGGATACGCAGTATTTT. Amino acids: CASSEDRGEDTQYF.

This CDR3 is CASRPGNSYEQYF. CDR3 DNA sequence: TGTGCCAGCAGGCCAGGAAACTCCTACGAGCAGTACTTC. The chain is built from TRBV12-3 or TRBV12-4 and TRBJ2-7; D unclear. The CDR3 sequence is 13 residues long. Trimming took off 6 bases at V and 0 bases at J, with 9 bases between the two ends.

This clonotype was seen a handful of times. This chain uses TRBV5-1 with TRBJ2-1, with D tentatively TRBD1 or TRBD2 (5 bases each). From germline, CDR1 is SGHRS and CDR2 YFSETQ. The CDR3 sequence is 15 residues long. V was clipped by 0 bases and J by 10 bases, with 17 bases between them. DNA for the CDR3: TGCGCCAGCAGCTTGGCTTCCGGGACCATGAAGGAGCAGTTCTTC. Translation gives CASSLASGTMKEQFF.

The chain is built from TRBV18 and TRBJ2-5; the D gene is possibly TRBD2 (6 bases). Germline V CDR1 and CDR2: KGHSH, LQKENI. This CDR3 comprises 16 residues. Trimming stripped 6 bases from V and 0 bases from J, with 17 bases between. As DNA, the CDR3 is TGTGCCAGCTCCCCTAATAGCGGATTGTACCAAGAGACCCAGTACTTC. Translating gives CASSPNSGLYQETQYF.

The chain couples TRBV7-9 to TRBJ2-5; D might be TRBD2 (6 bases). Germline V gene sequence: CDR1 SEHNR, CDR2 FQNEAQ (reference sequence). Trimming stripped 1 base from V and 3 bases from J, with 12 bases between. The CDR3 is 15 amino acids. The CDR3, as DNA: TGTGCCAGCAGCTTAGGTAGCCGGAGGGAAGAGACCCAGTACTTC. This codes for CASSLGSRREETQYF. The full variable domain, in which reference TRBV7-9 and TRBJ2-5 provide the parts outside the CDR3, is DTGVSQNPRHKITKRGQNVTFRCDPISEHNRLYWYRQTLGQGPEFLTYFQNEAQLEKSRLLSDRFSAERPKGSFSTLEIQRTEQGDSAMYLCASSLGSRREETQYFGPGTRLLVL.

The V and J genes are TRBV5-5 and TRBJ2-3; D gene uncertain. The V and J ends lost 2 bases and 4 bases respectively, with 8 bases between them. This CDR3 is built from 13 residues. Germline V CDR1 and CDR2: SGHKS, YYEKEE (reference sequence). Here the CDR3 reads CASSLRAPDTQYF. Here the CDR3 DNA reads TGTGCCAGCAGCTTAAGGGCCCCAGATACGCAGTATTTT.

This clonotype has more than one count but fewer than ten. The chain recombines TRBV10-3 with TRBJ2-7; D unresolved. Looked up from germline, CDR1 is ENHRY and CDR2 is SYGVKD. The CDR3 contains 13 residues. V gave up 3 bases and J gave up 2 bases, with 8 bases separating them. CDR3 loop: CAISDWKTYEQYF. The CDR3 coding sequence is TGTGCCATCAGTGATTGGAAGACCTACGAGCAGTACTTC.

This clonotype occurred a few times. One end of the junction does not line up with germline, which may come from a read error. The rearrangement joins TRBV29-1 to TRBJ2-3, with TRBD2 identical over 11 bases. Germline CDR1 is SQVTM and CDR2 is ANQGSEA. The CDR3 is 13 amino acids. The CDR3 sequence: CSVSLGLADRRDF. DNA of the CDR3: TGCAGCGTTTCGTTGGGACTAGCGGATCGTAGGGATTTT.

This clonotype was recorded a few times. V usage is TRBV7-9 and J usage is TRBJ2-2; no definite D call. V was pared by 6 bases and J by 1 base, with 3 bases between. Germline V lookup: CDR1 SEHNR, CDR2 FQNEAQ (reference sequence). The CDR3 extends over 12 amino acids. The CDR3 DNA reads as TGTGCCAGCAGACAGAACACCGGGGAGCTGTTTTTT. Residues: CASRQNTGELFF.